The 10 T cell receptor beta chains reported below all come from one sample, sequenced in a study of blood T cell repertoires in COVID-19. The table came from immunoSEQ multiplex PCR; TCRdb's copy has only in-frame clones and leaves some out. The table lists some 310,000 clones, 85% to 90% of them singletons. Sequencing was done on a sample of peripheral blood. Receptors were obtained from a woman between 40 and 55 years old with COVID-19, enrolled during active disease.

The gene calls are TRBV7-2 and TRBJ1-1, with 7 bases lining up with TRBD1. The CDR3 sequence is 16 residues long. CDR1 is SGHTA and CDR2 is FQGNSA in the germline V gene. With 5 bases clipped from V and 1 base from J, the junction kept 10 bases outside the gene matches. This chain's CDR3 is CASSARQGLGNTEAFF. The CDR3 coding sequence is TGTGCCAGCAGCGCCCGACAGGGTTTGGGGAACACTGAAGCTTTCTTT.

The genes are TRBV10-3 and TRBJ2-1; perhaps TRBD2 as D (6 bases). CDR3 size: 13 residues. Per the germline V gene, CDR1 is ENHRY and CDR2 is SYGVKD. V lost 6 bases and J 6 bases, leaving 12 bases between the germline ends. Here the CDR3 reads CAIRRDLSNEQFF. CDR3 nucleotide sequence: TGTGCCATCAGACGGGACTTGAGCAATGAGCAGTTCTTC.

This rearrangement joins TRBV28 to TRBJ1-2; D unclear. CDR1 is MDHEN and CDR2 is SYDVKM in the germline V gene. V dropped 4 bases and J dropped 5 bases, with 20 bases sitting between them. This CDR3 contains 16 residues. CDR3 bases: TGTGCCAGCAGTTCGGCTCCGGCAGCCTTGAGGTATGGCTACACCTTC. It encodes CASSSAPAALRYGYTF.

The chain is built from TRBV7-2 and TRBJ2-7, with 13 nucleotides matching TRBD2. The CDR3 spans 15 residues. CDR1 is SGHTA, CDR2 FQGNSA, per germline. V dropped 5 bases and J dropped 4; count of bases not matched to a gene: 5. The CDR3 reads CASSPRTSGSYEQYF. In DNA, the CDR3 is TGTGCCAGCAGCCCAAGGACTAGCGGGAGTTACGAGCAGTACTTC. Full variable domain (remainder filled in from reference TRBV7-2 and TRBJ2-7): GAGVSQSPSNKVTEKGKDVELRCDPISGHTALYWYRQSLGQGLEFLIYFQGNSAPDKSGLPSDRFSAERTGGSVSTLTIQRTQQEDSAVYLCASSPRTSGSYEQYFGPGTRLTVT.

CDR3 in amino acids: CASSLLAMSSYEQYF. DNA of the CDR3: TGTGCCAGCAGTTTACTAGCGATGAGCTCCTACGAGCAGTACTTC. The genes are TRBV27 and TRBJ2-7, with D perhaps matching TRBD2 (6 bases). The CDR3 is 15 residues long. Looked up from germline, CDR1 is MNHEY and CDR2 is SMNVEV (reference sequence). Trimming removed 2 bases from V and 0 bases from J, with 11 bases in between.

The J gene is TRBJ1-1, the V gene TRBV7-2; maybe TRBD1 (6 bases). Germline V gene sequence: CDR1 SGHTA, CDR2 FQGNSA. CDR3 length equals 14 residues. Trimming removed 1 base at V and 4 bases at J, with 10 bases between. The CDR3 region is CASSLVWGPTEAFF. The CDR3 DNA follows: TGTGCCAGCAGCTTAGTTTGGGGGCCCACTGAAGCTTTCTTT.

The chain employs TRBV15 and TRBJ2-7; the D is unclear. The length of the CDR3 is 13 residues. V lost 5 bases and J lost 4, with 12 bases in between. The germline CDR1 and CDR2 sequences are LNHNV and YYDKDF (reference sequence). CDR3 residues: CATSAVLNYEQYF. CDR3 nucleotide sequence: TGTGCCACCAGCGCGGTTCTTAATTACGAGCAGTACTTC.

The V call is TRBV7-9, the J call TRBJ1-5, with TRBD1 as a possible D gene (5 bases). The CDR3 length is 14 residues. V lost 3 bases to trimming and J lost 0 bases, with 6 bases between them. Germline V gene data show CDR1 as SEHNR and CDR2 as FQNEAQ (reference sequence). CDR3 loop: CASSFDSSNQPQHF. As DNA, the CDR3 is TGTGCCAGCAGCTTTGACAGTAGCAATCAGCCCCAGCATTTT.

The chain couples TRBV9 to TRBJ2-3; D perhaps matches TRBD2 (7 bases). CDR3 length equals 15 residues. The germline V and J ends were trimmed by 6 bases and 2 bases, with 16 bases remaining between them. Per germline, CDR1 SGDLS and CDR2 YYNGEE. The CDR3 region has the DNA TGTGCCAGCACCCCTAGGGGGGGGTACACAGATACGCAGTATTTT. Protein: CASTPRGGYTDTQYF.

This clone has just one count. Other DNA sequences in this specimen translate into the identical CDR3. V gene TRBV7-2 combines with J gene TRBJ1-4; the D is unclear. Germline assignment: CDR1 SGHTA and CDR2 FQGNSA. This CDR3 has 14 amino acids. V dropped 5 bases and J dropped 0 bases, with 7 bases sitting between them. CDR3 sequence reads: CASSPSPTNEKLFF. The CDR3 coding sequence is TGTGCCAGCAGCCCGAGCCCAACTAATGAAAAACTGTTTTTT.